This T cell receptor (beta chain) originates from a study of chronic HIV infection and antiretroviral therapy. TCRdb re-derived calls from the 5' RACE reads in MiXCR, one entry per CDR3 protein. The profile shows 40,000 to 50,000 distinct CDR3 sequences, about a fifth of them singletons. The CDR3 is 14 residues long. Germline V CDR1 and CDR2: MDHEN, SYDVKM. Deletions cut 7 bases from V and 6 bases from J, with 16 bases between. Sequences were obtained from peripheral blood. J is TRBJ2-1 and V is TRBV28; TRBD1 might be the D (5 bases). The receptor comes from an adult who had HIV and had not received antiretroviral therapy, or was an uninfected healthy control (not recorded which). The CDR3 here is CASTVAGRPNEQFF. CDR3 bases: TGTGCCAGCACGGTGGCAGGGCGGCCCAATGAGCAGTTCTTC.